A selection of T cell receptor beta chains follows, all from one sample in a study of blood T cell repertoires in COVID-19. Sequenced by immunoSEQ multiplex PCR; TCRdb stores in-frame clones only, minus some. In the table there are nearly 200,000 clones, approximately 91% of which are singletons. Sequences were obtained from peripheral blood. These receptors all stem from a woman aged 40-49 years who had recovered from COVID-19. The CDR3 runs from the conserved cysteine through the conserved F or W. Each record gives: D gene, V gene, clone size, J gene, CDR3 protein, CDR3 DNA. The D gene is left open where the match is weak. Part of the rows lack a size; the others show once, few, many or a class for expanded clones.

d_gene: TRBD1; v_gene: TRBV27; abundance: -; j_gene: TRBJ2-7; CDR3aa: CASSSFPRTGVSYEQYF; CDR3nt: TGTGCCAGCAGTTCCTTCCCGCGGACAGGGGTTAGCTACGAGCAGTACTTC
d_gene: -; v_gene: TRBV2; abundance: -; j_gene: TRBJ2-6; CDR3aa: CARSTGVSSGANVLTF; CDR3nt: TGTGCCAGATCGACAGGCGTGAGCTCTGGGGCCAACGTCCTGACTTTC
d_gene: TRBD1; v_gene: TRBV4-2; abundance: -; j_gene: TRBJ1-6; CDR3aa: CASSQEGGQAYNSPLHF; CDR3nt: TGTGCCAGCAGCCAAGAGGGGGGACAGGCCTATAATTCACCCCTCCACTTT
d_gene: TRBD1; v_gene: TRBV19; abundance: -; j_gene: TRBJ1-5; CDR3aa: CASNRQGDLSNQPQHF; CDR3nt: TGTGCCAGTAATCGACAGGGGGATTTAAGTAATCAGCCCCAGCATTTT
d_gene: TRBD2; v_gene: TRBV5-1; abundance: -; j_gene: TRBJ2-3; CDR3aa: CASSLANGLAGFSDTQYF; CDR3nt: TGCGCCAGCAGCTTGGCCAACGGACTAGCGGGATTTTCAGATACGCAGTATTTT
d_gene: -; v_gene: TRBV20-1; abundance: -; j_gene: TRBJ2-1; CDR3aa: CSASGQLGLDEQFF; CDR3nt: TGCAGTGCTAGTGGCCAGCTAGGATTGGATGAGCAGTTCTTC
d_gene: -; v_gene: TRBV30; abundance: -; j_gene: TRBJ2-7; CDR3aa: CAGTDGTYEQYF; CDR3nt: TGTGCCGGGACGGACGGGACCTACGAGCAGTACTTC
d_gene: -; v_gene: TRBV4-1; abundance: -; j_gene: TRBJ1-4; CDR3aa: CASSFREERSNEKLFF; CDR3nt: TGCGCCAGCAGCTTCAGGGAGGAGAGGAGTAATGAAAAACTGTTTTTT
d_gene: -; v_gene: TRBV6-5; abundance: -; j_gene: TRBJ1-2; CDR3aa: CASSSLQGIGYTF; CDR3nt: TGTGCCAGCAGTTCTTTACAGGGAATTGGCTACACCTTC
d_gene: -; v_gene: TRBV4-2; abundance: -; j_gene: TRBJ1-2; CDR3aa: CASSQERLKTLGYTF; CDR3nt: TGTGCCAGCAGCCAAGAGCGGCTTAAAACTCTGGGCTACACCTTC
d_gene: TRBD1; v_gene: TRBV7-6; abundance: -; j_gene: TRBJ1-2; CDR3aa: CASSLGTRDSYGYTF; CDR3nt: TGTGCCAGCAGCTTAGGAACTAGGGACAGCTATGGCTACACCTTC
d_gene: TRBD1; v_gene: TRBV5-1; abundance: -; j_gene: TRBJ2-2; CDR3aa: CASSLTGGTGELFF; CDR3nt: TGCGCCAGCAGCTTGACAGGGGGTACAGGGGAGCTGTTTTTT
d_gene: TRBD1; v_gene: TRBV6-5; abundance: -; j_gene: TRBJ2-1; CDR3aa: CASSWTGDNEQFF; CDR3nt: TGTGCCAGCAGTTGGACAGGGGACAATGAGCAGTTCTTC
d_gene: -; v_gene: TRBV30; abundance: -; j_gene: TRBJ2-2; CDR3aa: CAWIQGGRDTGELFF; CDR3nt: TGTGCCTGGATTCAGGGAGGTAGGGACACCGGGGAGCTGTTTTTT
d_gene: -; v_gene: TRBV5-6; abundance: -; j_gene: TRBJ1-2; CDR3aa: CASTVAGQGYGYTF; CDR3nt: TGTGCCAGCACTGTAGCTGGCCAAGGCTATGGCTACACCTTC
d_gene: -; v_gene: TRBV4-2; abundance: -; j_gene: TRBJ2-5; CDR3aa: CASSQGGTQGEGETQYF; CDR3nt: TGTGCCAGCAGCCAAGGCGGGACTCAGGGAGAGGGAGAGACCCAGTACTTC
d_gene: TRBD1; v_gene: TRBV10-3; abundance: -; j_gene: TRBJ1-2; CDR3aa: CAISQTGGDYGYTF; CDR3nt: TGTGCCATCAGCCAGACAGGGGGCGACTATGGCTACACCTTC
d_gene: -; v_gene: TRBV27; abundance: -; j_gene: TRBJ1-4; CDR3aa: CASSLRPYVGVATNEKLFF; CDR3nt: TGTGCCAGCAGTTTACGCCCTTATGTCGGGGTAGCAACTAATGAAAAACTGTTTTTT
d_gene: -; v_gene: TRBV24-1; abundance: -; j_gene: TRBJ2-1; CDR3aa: CATSSPGLFYNEQFF; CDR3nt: TGTGCCACCAGTTCACCAGGGTTATTCTACAATGAGCAGTTCTTC
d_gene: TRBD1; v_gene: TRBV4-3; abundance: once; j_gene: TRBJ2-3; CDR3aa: CASSQEGDRSKYF; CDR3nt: TGCGCCAGCAGCCAAGAGGGGGACAGATCTAAGTATTTT
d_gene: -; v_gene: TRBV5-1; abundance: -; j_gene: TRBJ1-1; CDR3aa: CASSGRHPGTEAFF; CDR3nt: TGCGCCAGCAGCGGGAGACACCCAGGCACTGAAGCTTTCTTT
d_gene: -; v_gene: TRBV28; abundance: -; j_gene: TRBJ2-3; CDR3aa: CASTRNGSARTDTQYF; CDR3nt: TGTGCCAGCACCCGTAACGGGAGTGCGAGGACAGATACGCAGTATTTT
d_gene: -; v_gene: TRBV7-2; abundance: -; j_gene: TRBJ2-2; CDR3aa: CASSLANGELFF; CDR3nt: TGTGCCAGCAGCTTAGCCAACGGGGAGCTGTTTTTT
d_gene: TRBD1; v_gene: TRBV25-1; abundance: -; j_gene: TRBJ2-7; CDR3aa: CASSSGGYEQYF; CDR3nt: TGTGCCAGCAGTTCAGGGGGCTACGAGCAGTACTTC
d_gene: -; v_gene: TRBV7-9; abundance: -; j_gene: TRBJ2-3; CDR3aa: CASSLSGFSTDTQYF; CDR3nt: TGTGCCAGCAGCTTATCAGGGTTTTCCACAGATACGCAGTATTTT
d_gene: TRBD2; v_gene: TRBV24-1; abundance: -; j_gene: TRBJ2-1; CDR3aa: CATIGGEDYNEQFF; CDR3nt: TGTGCCACCATTGGGGGGGAGGATTACAATGAGCAGTTCTTC
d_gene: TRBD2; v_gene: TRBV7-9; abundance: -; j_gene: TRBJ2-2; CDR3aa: CASSRGLAGAVGELFF; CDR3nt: TGTGCCAGCAGCCGGGGACTAGCGGGAGCGGTCGGGGAGCTGTTTTTT
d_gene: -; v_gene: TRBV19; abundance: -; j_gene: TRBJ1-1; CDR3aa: CASTGWVRTEAFF; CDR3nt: TGTGCCAGTACAGGGTGGGTTCGCACTGAAGCTTTCTTT
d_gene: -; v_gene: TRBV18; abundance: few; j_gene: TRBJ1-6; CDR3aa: CASSAGSGLYSPLHF; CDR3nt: TGTGCCAGCTCCGCCGGATCCGGGTTGTATTCACCCCTCCACTTT
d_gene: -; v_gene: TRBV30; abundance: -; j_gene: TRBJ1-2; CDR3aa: CAWSPPRVGGYTF; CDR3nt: TGTGCCTGGAGCCCACCCAGGGTTGGCGGCTACACCTTC
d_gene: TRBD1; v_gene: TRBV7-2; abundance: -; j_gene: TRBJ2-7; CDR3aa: CASSSFGQGVDEQYF; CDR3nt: TGTGCCAGCAGCTCCTTCGGACAGGGGGTAGACGAGCAGTACTTC
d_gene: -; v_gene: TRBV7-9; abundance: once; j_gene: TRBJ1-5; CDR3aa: CASSLGGGRSNQPQHF; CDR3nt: TGTGCCAGCAGCTTAGGAGGGGGTCGTAGCAATCAGCCCCAGCATTTT
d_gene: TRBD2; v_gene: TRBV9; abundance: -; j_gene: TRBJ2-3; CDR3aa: CASSVGRLAGADTQYF; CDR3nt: TGTGCCAGCAGCGTAGGGCGACTAGCGGGTGCAGATACGCAGTATTTT
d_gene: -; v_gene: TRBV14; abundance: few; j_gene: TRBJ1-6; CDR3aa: CASSQGQFQSPLHF; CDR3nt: TGTGCCAGCAGCCAAGGACAGTTTCAATCACCCCTCCACTTT
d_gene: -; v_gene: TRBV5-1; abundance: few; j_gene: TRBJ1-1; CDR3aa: CASSPRIGRENTEAFF; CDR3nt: TGCGCCAGCAGCCCAAGAATTGGGCGGGAGAACACTGAAGCTTTCTTT
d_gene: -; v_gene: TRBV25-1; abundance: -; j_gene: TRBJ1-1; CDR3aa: CASSLGQWGEAFF; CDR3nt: TGTGCCAGCAGTTTAGGACAGTGGGGAGAAGCTTTCTTT
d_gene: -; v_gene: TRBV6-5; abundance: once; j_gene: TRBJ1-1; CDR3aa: CASRLQETENTEAFF; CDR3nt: TGTGCCAGCAGACTACAGGAGACCGAAAACACTGAAGCTTTCTTT
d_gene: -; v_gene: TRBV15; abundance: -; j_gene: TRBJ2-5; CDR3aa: CATSSPNSIPGETQYF; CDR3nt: TGTGCCACCAGCAGCCCGAACTCAATCCCAGGGGAGACCCAGTACTTC
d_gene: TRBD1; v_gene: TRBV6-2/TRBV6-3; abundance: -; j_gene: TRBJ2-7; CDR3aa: CASSYRGGQGWYEQYF; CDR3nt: TGTGCCAGCAGTTACCGGGGAGGACAGGGGTGGTACGAGCAGTACTTC
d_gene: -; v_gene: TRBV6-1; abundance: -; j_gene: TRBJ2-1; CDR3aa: CASSDAGGRNEQFF; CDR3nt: TGTGCCAGCAGTGATGCAGGGGGGCGGAATGAGCAGTTCTTC
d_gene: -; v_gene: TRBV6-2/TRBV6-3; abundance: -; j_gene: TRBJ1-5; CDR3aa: CASSYTFYGQPQHF; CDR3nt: TGTGCCAGCAGTTATACTTTTTACGGTCAGCCCCAGCATTTT
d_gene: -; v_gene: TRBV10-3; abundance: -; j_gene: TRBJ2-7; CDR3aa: CAISPDRFSYEQYF; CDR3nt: TGTGCCATCAGTCCCGACAGGTTCTCCTACGAGCAGTACTTC
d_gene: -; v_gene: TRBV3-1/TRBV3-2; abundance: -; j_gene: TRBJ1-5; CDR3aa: CASSQGQAINQPQHF; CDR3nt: TGTGCCAGCAGCCAAGGACAGGCGATAAATCAGCCCCAGCATTTT
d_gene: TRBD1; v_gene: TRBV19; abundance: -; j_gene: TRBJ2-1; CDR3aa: CASSMRTGDYNEQFF; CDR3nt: TGTGCCAGTAGTATGAGGACAGGGGACTACAATGAGCAGTTCTTC
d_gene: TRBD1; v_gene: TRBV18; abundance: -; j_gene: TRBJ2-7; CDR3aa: CASSARQGFFNEQYF; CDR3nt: TGTGCCAGCTCAGCGCGACAGGGGTTCTTCAACGAGCAGTACTTC
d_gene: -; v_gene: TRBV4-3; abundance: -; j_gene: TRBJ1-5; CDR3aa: CASSLDRGNNQPQHF; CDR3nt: TGCGCCAGCAGCCTAGACAGAGGGAATAATCAGCCCCAGCATTTT